These 2 T cell receptor beta chains were all obtained from the same sample, sequenced in a study of cytomegalovirus exposure and HLA in healthy donors (dated by TCRdb to between 2016 and 2019). Library preparation used the immunoSEQ multiplex PCR assay. For the multiplex PCR, a mixture combining 60 forward primers for TCR Vbeta segments and 13 reverse primers for TCR Jbeta segments was used. TCRdb took over this immuneACCESS table, retaining in-frame rearrangements with V and J assigned. Such tables are incomplete; in checked studies, under half of the missing clones stem from an unresolved V gene, and the remainder is unexplained. The sample table lists some 150,000 clones, more than 60% of them with a count of one. The ten largest clones capture around 3.2% of the sample. The specimen sequenced was PBMCs. The source is a man aged 35 to 55 in good health and CMV-seronegative.

This chain links TRBV28 with TRBJ2-5, with 9 bases lining up with TRBD1. Per germline, CDR1 MDHEN and CDR2 SYDVKM. Trimming removed 6 bases from V and 5 bases from J; junction bases left unmatched: 10. CDR3 length equals 15 residues. For the CDR3, the DNA is TGTGCCAGCAGCCGCACAGGGGGCGAGGCGGAGACCCAGTACTTC. This sequence encodes CASSRTGGEAETQYF.

The CDR3 nucleotides are TGTGCCATCAGCGTCGGGACAGGGTATTTCCAGCAGTACTTC. Translated, it gives CAISVGTGYFQQYF. The chain has TRBV10-3 and TRBJ2-7; TRBD1 matches at 9 bases. Per the germline V gene, CDR1 is ENHRY and CDR2 is SYGVKD. The CDR3 loop spans 14 amino acids. Unmatched junction bases numbered 11, after V lost 6 bases and J lost 8 bases.